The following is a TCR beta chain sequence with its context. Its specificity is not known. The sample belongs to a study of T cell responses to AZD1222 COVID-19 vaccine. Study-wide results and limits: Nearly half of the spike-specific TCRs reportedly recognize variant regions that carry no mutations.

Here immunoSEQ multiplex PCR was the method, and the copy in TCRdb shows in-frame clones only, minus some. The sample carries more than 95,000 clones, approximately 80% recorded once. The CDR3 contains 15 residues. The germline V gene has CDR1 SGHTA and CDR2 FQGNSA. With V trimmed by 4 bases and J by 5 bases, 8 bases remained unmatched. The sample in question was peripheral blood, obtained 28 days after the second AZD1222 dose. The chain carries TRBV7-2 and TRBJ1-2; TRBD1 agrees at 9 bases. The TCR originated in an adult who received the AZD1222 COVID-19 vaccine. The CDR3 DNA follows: TGTGCCAGCAGCTCGGGGACAGGGTCTTATTATGGCTACACCTTC. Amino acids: CASSSGTGSYYGYTF.